This entry lists 29 T cell receptor beta chains sequenced from one sample in a study of response to subunit inactivated influenza vaccine. TCRdb re-called the RT-PCR reads with MiXCR, one entry per CDR3 protein. Counted here are around 760,000 distinct CDR3 sequences, roughly 14% occurring once; the ten biggest clones make up around 7.3%. Material: PBMCs from blood, obtained 14 to 15 days before vaccination. All receptors come from a man aged 50 to 60 who received an inactivated influenza vaccine.

This clonotype was detected a few times. The V and J genes are TRBV12-3 or TRBV12-4 and TRBJ1-4; D possibly corresponds to TRBD1 (6 bases). V dropped 7 bases and J dropped 6 bases, with 12 bases sitting between them. This CDR3 spans 13 amino acids. This chain's CDR3 is CASKDRPYEKLFF. The CDR3 nucleotides are TGTGCCAGCAAGGACAGACCCTATGAAAAACTGTTTTTT.

This clonotype was detected a few times. The V and J genes are TRBV24-1 and TRBJ1-1; D gene unclear. Trimming stripped 1 base from V and 10 bases from J, with 12 bases between. Germline CDR1 KGHDR, CDR2 SFDVKD. The CDR3 covers 13 residues. CDR3 in amino acids: CATSDFGEERAFF. The CDR3 coding sequence is TGTGCCACCAGTGATTTTGGTGAGGAGCGAGCTTTCTTT.

This clonotype has a handful of counts. The rearrangement links TRBV30 to TRBJ2-2; 11 bases fit TRBD2. The CDR3 is 15 residues long. The J segment lost 7 bases and the V segment lost 0 bases, leaving 4 bases of the junction unmatched. The V gene's germline CDR1 is GTSNPN and CDR2 SVGIG (reference sequence). The CDR3 region has the DNA TGTGCCTGGAGTGTTTTAGCGGGAGGGTACGGGGAGCTGTTTTTT. Amino acid sequence: CAWSVLAGGYGELFF.

With regard to this clonotype: Possible read error: a much larger clone is one base away. The chain joins TRBV7-2 to TRBJ2-2, with D tentatively TRBD2 (6 bases). This CDR3 is 15 amino acids long. The V gene's germline CDR1 is SGHTA and CDR2 FQGNSA. CDR3 DNA sequence: TGTGCCAGCAGCCAGCGTCACGGTTACACCGGGGGGCTGTTTTTT. Its protein is CASSQRHGYTGGLFF.

This chain connects TRBV20-1 to TRBJ2-2, with TRBD1 matching over 7 bases. Per germline, CDR1 DFQATT and CDR2 SNEGSKA (reference sequence). Trimming removed 3 bases from V and 1 base from J; junction bases left unmatched: 2. The CDR3 contains 14 residues. The CDR3 loop reads CSARGQRNTGELFF. The CDR3 nucleotides read TGCAGTGCTAGGGGACAGCGGAACACCGGGGAGCTGTTTTTT.

The table lists this clonotype with many counts. The V and J genes are TRBV14 and TRBJ2-1; D remains unclear. V shed 0 bases and J shed 6 bases, with 12 bases lying between them. The germline gives CDR1 SGHDN, CDR2 FVKESK. The CDR3 spans 15 residues. CDR3 nucleotide sequence: TGTGCCAGCAGCCAAGAGACTGCTCCTATCAATGAGCAGTTCTTC. Amino acids: CASSQETAPINEQFF.

The gene calls are TRBV4-3 and TRBJ2-7; tentative D call: TRBD1 (5 bases). The CDR3 loop spans 14 amino acids. CDR1 is LGHNA, CDR2 YSLEER, per germline. Trimming took 7 bases from V and 1 from J, leaving 14 bases between them. In nucleotides, the CDR3 is TGCGCCAGCATCCGGATCCAGGGTTCCTACGAGCAGTACTTC. It codes for CASIRIQGSYEQYF.

The chain links TRBV12-3 or TRBV12-4 to TRBJ1-6, with TRBD1 matching over 7 bases. This CDR3 is 19 amino acids long. The ends lost 3 bases at V and 0 bases at J; junction bases unmatched: 11. This chain's CDR3 is CASSFVGGQKISYNSPLHF. In nucleotides, the CDR3 is TGTGCCAGCAGTTTTGTAGGGGGACAGAAAATCTCCTATAATTCACCCCTCCACTTT.

This chain uses TRBV4-3 with TRBJ2-5, with TRBD1 as a possible D gene (5 bases). CDR1 is LGHNA and CDR2 is YSLEER in the germline V gene. The V and J ends lost 1 base and 4 bases respectively, with 13 bases between them. The CDR3 extends over 15 amino acids. CDR3 bases: TGCGCCAGCAGCCAAGTGGGGTCAGGGCGAGAGACCCAGTACTTC. It encodes CASSQVGSGRETQYF.

This chain uses TRBV4-1 with TRBJ2-3; D might be TRBD1 or TRBD2, each matching 5 bases. V lost 1 base, J lost 7 bases, and 21 bases lay in between. The CDR3 covers 17 residues. Germline assignment: CDR1 MGHRA and CDR2 YSYEKL. CDR3 region: CASSQGKARENPNTQYF. The CDR3 coding sequence is TGCGCCAGCAGCCAAGGGAAGGCCAGGGAGAACCCCAATACGCAGTATTTT.

The chain recombines TRBV12-3 or TRBV12-4 with TRBJ2-2; 10 bases align to TRBD1. The CDR3 loop spans 16 amino acids. J was trimmed by 2 bases and V by 6 bases; bases with no gene match: 6. This chain's CDR3 is CASRMGQGPNTGELFF. In nucleotides, the CDR3 is TGTGCCAGCAGGATGGGACAGGGGCCAAACACCGGGGAGCTGTTTTTT.

V gene TRBV5-4 combines with J gene TRBJ2-3; tentatively, D is TRBD2 (6 bases). Looked up from germline, CDR1 is SGHNT and CDR2 is YYREEE (reference sequence). Deletions cut 2 bases from V and 2 bases from J, with 18 bases between. The CDR3 totals 17 residues. The CDR3 nucleotides read TGTGCCAGCAGCTTTTGGTCACGGCGGGACCTCACAGATACGCAGTATTTT. Its translation is CASSFWSRRDLTDTQYF.

The J gene is TRBJ2-1, the V gene TRBV3-1, with TRBD2 identical over 12 bases. CDR1 is LGHDT and CDR2 is YNNKEL in the germline V gene (reference sequence). The CDR3 spans 15 residues. Losses at the gene ends were 2 bases for V and 8 bases for J; bases not matched to a gene: 4. This CDR3 is CASSQLAGGFDEQFF. The CDR3 nucleotides are TGTGCCAGCAGCCAACTAGCGGGAGGGTTCGATGAGCAGTTCTTC.

This clonotype was seen only a few times. The V call is TRBV11-2, the J call TRBJ2-2, with 8 nucleotides matching TRBD2. V was pared by 6 bases and J by 6 bases, with 9 bases of the junction left unmatched. This CDR3 contains 15 residues. From germline, CDR1 is SGHAT and CDR2 FQNNGV. CDR3 sequence reads: CASRQSGLAPGELFF. CDR3 in DNA: TGTGCCAGCAGACAATCAGGACTAGCTCCCGGGGAGCTGTTTTTT.

J is TRBJ1-2 and V is TRBV4-3; D unclear. Germline-derived CDR1 and CDR2 are LGHNA and YSLEER. V was clipped by 1 base and J by 8 bases, with 14 bases between them. CDR3 size: 14 residues. CDR3 in amino acids: CASSQGPAGQGYTF. Written as DNA, the CDR3 is TGCGCCAGCAGCCAAGGACCGGCGGGTCAGGGCTACACCTTC.

This clonotype showed up many times. Here the CDR3 reads CSVDRGPDTGELFF. The CDR3 coding sequence is TGCAGCGTTGATAGAGGGCCCGACACCGGGGAGCTGTTTTTT. The chain combines TRBV29-1 with TRBJ2-2; the D gene is possibly TRBD2 (5 bases). Per germline, CDR1 SQVTM and CDR2 ANQGSEA. The germline V and J ends were trimmed by 3 bases and 3 bases, with 11 bases remaining between them. The CDR3 extends over 14 amino acids.

This clonotype occurred a few times. J is TRBJ1-3 and V is TRBV12-3 or TRBV12-4; D unresolved. The V end lost 3 bases, the J end lost 4 bases, and 10 bases lay between the germline ends. The CDR3 loop spans 14 amino acids. The CDR3, as DNA: TGTGCCAGCAGTTTCGGGCAGAGAGGAAACACCATATATTTT. It specifies CASSFGQRGNTIYF.

The chain carries TRBV6-2 or TRBV6-3 and TRBJ2-1; perhaps TRBD2 as D (6 bases). The CDR3 is 15 amino acids. Germline V CDR1 and CDR2: MNHEY, SVGEGT. V was shortened by 6 bases and J by 7 bases, with 19 bases between the two germline ends. The CDR3 DNA sequence: TGTGCCAGCAGGATTACTAGCCGGAGCGGTAATGAGCAGTTCTTC. Translated: CASRITSRSGNEQFF.

The chain couples TRBV5-1 to TRBJ1-2, with TRBD1 matching 9 bases. V dropped 3 bases and J dropped 2; count of bases not matched to a gene: 5. CDR1 is SGHRS, CDR2 YFSETQ, per germline. CDR3 length: 15 amino acids. CDR3 sequence (DNA): TGCGCCAGCAGCTGGGGGACAGGGCGCAACTATGGCTACACCTTC. This sequence encodes CASSWGTGRNYGYTF.

This clonotype was detected only a few times. The chain joins TRBV6-1 to TRBJ2-5, with D perhaps TRBD2 (6 bases). V was shortened by 6 bases and J by 3 bases, with 17 bases between the two germline ends. This CDR3 comprises 15 residues. Germline V gene data show CDR1 as MNHNS and CDR2 as SASEGT. CDR3 region: CASRNGEDYKETQYF. In DNA form, the CDR3 reads TGTGCCAGCAGGAACGGGGAGGATTATAAAGAGACCCAGTACTTC.

The chain employs TRBV7-9 and TRBJ1-1; no firm D call. Germline CDR1 SEHNR, CDR2 FQNEAQ (reference sequence). The CDR3 is 15 residues long. Trimming cost V 3 bases and J 1 base, with 12 bases left between them. CDR3 sequence: CASSFHTVRNTEAFF. CDR3 sequence (DNA): TGTGCCAGCAGCTTCCACACGGTAAGGAACACTGAAGCTTTCTTT.

This clonotype was counted many times. The chain uses TRBV18 and TRBJ2-5; TRBD1 aligns across 10 bases. In germline, CDR1 is KGHSH, CDR2 LQKENI. This CDR3 is built from 15 residues. J lost 4 bases, V lost 6 bases, and 8 bases had no gene match. CDR3: CASSRQGANRETQYF. The CDR3 DNA is TGTGCCAGCTCGAGACAGGGGGCGAATCGAGAGACCCAGTACTTC. Complete variable domain (other parts from reference TRBV18 and TRBJ2-5): NAGVMQNPRHLVRRRGQEARLRCSPMKGHSHVYWYRQLPEEGLKFMVYLQKENIIDESGMPKERFSAEFPKEGPSILRIQQVVRGDSAAYFCASSRQGANRETQYFGPGTRLLVL.

This clonotype occurred a few times. The chain recombines TRBV2 with TRBJ2-6; D uncertain. The CDR3 totals 12 residues. CDR1 and CDR2 (germline): SNHLY, FYNNEI. Between the trimmed V and J ends, which lost 6 bases and 11 bases, there was a span of 11 bases. The CDR3 here is CASSLESHVLTF. In nucleotides, the CDR3 is TGTGCCAGCAGCCTTGAGTCCCACGTCCTGACTTTC.

The gene calls are TRBV6-2 or TRBV6-3 and TRBJ1-2; D is unclear. The V and J ends lost 2 bases and 4 bases respectively, with 5 bases between them. CDR3 length: 12 amino acids. CDR1 is MNHEY, CDR2 SVGEGT, per germline. The CDR3 here is CASSYAFYGYTF. The DNA for the CDR3 is TGTGCCAGCAGTTACGCCTTCTATGGCTACACCTTC.

Notes on this clonotype: An end of the junction does not agree with germline; a read error may underlie this. This chain uses TRBV12-3 or TRBV12-4 with TRBJ1-2; D may be TRBD1 (6 bases). The CDR3 totals 14 residues. CDR3 sequence: CASSFGRGLSGYTF. The CDR3 DNA reads TGTGCCAGTAGTTTTGGCCGGGGGCTAAGTGGCTACACCTTC.

This clonotype was picked up a small number of times. This chain connects TRBV27 to TRBJ2-3; 10 positions agree with TRBD1. The ends lost 6 bases at V and 6 bases at J; junction bases unmatched: 12. This CDR3 region has 16 residues. Germline V gives CDR1 MNHEY, CDR2 SMNVEV (reference sequence). This chain's CDR3 is CASSEFGTGAMDTQYF. In DNA form, the CDR3 reads TGTGCCAGCAGCGAATTCGGGACAGGGGCTATGGATACGCAGTATTTT.

The chain uses TRBV6-5 and TRBJ1-2; D remains ambiguous. Trimming took off 0 bases at V and 8 bases at J, with 10 bases between the two ends. Per the germline V gene, CDR1 is MNHEY and CDR2 is SVGAGI. The CDR3 loop spans 13 amino acids. The CDR3 region has the DNA TGTGCCAGCAGTTACTCCAGAATTCAGGGCTACACCTTC. This encodes CASSYSRIQGYTF.

This clonotype came up many times. This chain connects TRBV29-1 to TRBJ2-1; perhaps TRBD1 as D (6 bases). V was cut by 0 bases and J by 5 bases, with 17 bases left in between. CDR1 is SQVTM, CDR2 ANQGSEA, per germline. This CDR3 comprises 16 residues. Here the CDR3 reads CSVEDFELGADNEQFF. In DNA, the CDR3 is TGCAGCGTTGAAGATTTTGAATTGGGGGCTGACAATGAGCAGTTCTTC.

The gene calls are TRBV7-9 and TRBJ2-3; unclear D gene. In germline, CDR1 is SEHNR, CDR2 FQNEAQ (reference sequence). V was shortened by 5 bases and J by 4 bases, with 13 bases between the two germline ends. This CDR3 contains 14 residues. The CDR3 DNA reads TGTGCCAGCAGCGCATCCTCAAGGTCAGATACGCAGTATTTT. Translating it yields CASSASSRSDTQYF.